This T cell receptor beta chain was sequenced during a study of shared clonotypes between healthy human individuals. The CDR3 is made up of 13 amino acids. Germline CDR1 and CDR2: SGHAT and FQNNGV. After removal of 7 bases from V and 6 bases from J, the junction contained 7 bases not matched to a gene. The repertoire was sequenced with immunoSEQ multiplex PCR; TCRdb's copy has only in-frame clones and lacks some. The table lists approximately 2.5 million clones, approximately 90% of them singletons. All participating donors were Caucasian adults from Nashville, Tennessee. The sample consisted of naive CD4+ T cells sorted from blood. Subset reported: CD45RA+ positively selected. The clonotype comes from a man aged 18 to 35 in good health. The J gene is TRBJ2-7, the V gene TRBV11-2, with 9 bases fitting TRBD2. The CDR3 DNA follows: TGTGCCAGCATAAGGGCGGGAGGGGTCGAGCAGTACTTC. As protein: CASIRAGGVEQYF.